This TCR beta chain emerged from a study of response to subunit inactivated influenza vaccine. Overall study findings and caveats: Few additional T cells are recruited per seasonal influenza vaccination, authors suggested.

This clonotype was observed a few times. Its antigen is as yet unknown. One entry per CDR3 protein, called by TCRdb with MiXCR from the RT-PCR reads. The sample comprises roughly 170,000 distinct CDR3 sequences, approximately 8.7% of which are singletons, and 9.5% to 13% rests with the top ten. The germline V gene has CDR1 SGHRS and CDR2 YFSETQ. J gave up 7 bases and V 0 bases, and 8 bases lay outside the gene matches. The CDR3 sequence is 15 residues long. V is TRBV5-1 and J is TRBJ1-2, with 8 bases identical to TRBD1. The TCR comes from a man in his fifties who received an inactivated influenza vaccine. The sample in question was non-naive T cells sorted from PBMCs, obtained on the day of vaccination. The CDR3 DNA reads TGCGCCAGCAGCTTGGAGCCAGGGGGCGTCGCTGGCTACACCTTC. Protein: CASSLEPGGVAGYTF.